This T cell receptor (beta chain) appears in the sequencing data of a study of blood T cells in healthy people across ages. Sample-barcoded 5' priming and a J-beta primer mix drove a second PCR of 7 to 11 cycles. TCRdb reprocessed the 5' RACE reads via MiXCR and lists one record per CDR3 protein. Here the sample spans 1.2 million to 1.5 million distinct CDR3 sequences, about 43% being singletons. The sample holds a few counts of this clonotype. What it binds is not known. Study observations and caveats: There was no known CMV status for donors, so expanded clonotype changes were possibly confounded. Samples with more naive T cells showed higher observed beta diversity. Unsorted PBMCs prevented conclusive naive versus antigen-experienced comparison.

Material for sequencing was blood. This TCR derives from a woman under 30 in good health.

CDR3 in DNA: TGTGCCAGCATAGCGGGAGGATCAGATACGCAGTATTTT. Its translation: CASIAGGSDTQYF. The genes are TRBV5-5 and TRBJ2-3; 10 nucleotides match TRBD2. The V and J ends lost 6 bases and 4 bases, in that order; junction bases with no gene match: 2. The germline CDR1 and CDR2 sequences are SGHKS and YYEKEE (reference sequence). This CDR3 is 13 amino acids long.